The rows below give T cell receptor beta chains drawn from one sample of a study of CD8+ T cells in alopecia areata. Method: immunoSEQ multiplex PCR; TCRdb's copy keeps in-frame clones and lacks some. Of over 150,000 clones listed, around 63% were seen once; the top ten hold 1.5% to 2%. The sample in question was CD4+ T cells sorted from blood, obtained at week 0. The source of these receptors is a human donor with alopecia areata. Each CDR3 is given with its conserved first and last residue. Fields, in order: J gene, V gene, clone size, D gene, CDR3 DNA, CDR3 protein. D genes are given only for firm matches. Rows may omit the clone size; those that give it use once, few, many or a size class.

>TRBJ2-2|TRBV7-3|.|TRBD1
TGTGCCAGCAGCCCGACGGGACAGCACACCGGGGAGCTGTTTTTT
CASSPTGQHTGELFF
>TRBJ2-4|TRBV5-1|.|TRBD2
TGCGCCAGCAGCTTGGCGACTAGCGGGACACAACACAAAAACATTCAGTACTTC
CASSLATSGTQHKNIQYF
>TRBJ2-2|TRBV5-1|few|TRBD2
TGCGCCAGCAGCTCCGGGACTAGCGGGGACACCGGGGAGCTGTTTTTT
CASSSGTSGDTGELFF
>TRBJ2-6|TRBV19|few|TRBD1
TGTGCCAGTAGTAACAGGGGACCCAGCTCTGGGGCCAACGTCCTGACTTTC
CASSNRGPSSGANVLTF
>TRBJ2-4|TRBV15|once|.
TGTGCCACCAGCAGAGATCCGGGAACCAAAAACATTCAGTACTTC
CATSRDPGTKNIQYF
>TRBJ1-2|TRBV9|.|TRBD1
TGTGCCAGCAGCCCTCGACAGGGTTTAAGGATCAATGGCTACACCTTC
CASSPRQGLRINGYTF
>TRBJ2-3|TRBV19|few|TRBD1
TGTGCCAGTAGTTCCCCAGGGGGCGTGAGTACGCAGTATTTT
CASSSPGGVSTQYF
>TRBJ1-2|TRBV4-3|.|TRBD1
TGCGCCAGCAGCCAAGGTCGGGACAGGGAAGCTAACTATGGCTACACCTTC
CASSQGRDREANYGYTF
>TRBJ1-1|TRBV5-4|.|.
TGTGCCAGCAGCCCCGTAGGCACTGAAGCTTTCTTT
CASSPVGTEAFF
>TRBJ2-2|TRBV29-1|few|.
TGCAGCGTTGTTATATTGCACGGGGAGCTGTTTTTT
CSVVILHGELFF
>TRBJ1-1|TRBV30|once|.
TGTGCCTGGAGTTGGGAACACCCGAACACTGAAGCTTTCTTT
CAWSWEHPNTEAFF
>TRBJ2-1|TRBV2|.|.
TGTGCCAGCAGTGAGCAGCCGATAGGAAATGAGCAGTTCTTC
CASSEQPIGNEQFF
>TRBJ2-3|TRBV29-1|.|TRBD1
TGCAGCGGTAAGGGGGCGAAAGATACGCGGTATTTT
CSGKGAKDTRYF
>TRBJ1-4|TRBV7-2|.|.
TGTGCCAGCAGACTGGACTTGAGGGAAAAACTGTTTTTT
CASRLDLREKLFF
>TRBJ1-4|TRBV14|.|.
TGTGCCAGCAGCCAAAGACAGTCAACTAATGAAAAACTGTTTTTT
CASSQRQSTNEKLFF
>TRBJ1-1|TRBV25-1|few|.
TGTGCCAGCAGCCGGACAGCTGAAGCTTTCTTT
CASSRTAEAFF
>TRBJ2-5|TRBV5-6|few|.
TGTGCCAGCAGCTTGGGTGCAGCGACCCAAGAGACCCAGTACTTC
CASSLGAATQETQYF
>TRBJ2-5|TRBV6-1|few|.
TGTGCCAGCAGTGAAGGGTTAAGGGCAAACCAAGAGACCCAGTACTTC
CASSEGLRANQETQYF
>TRBJ2-5|TRBV7-2|.|.
TGTGCCAGCAGCCTAGGGTTTCAAGAGACCCAGTACTTC
CASSLGFQETQYF
>TRBJ2-1|TRBV5-6|.|TRBD1
TGTGCCAGCAGCTCACCCCGAGGGGGCCCCTTACCTAATGAGCAGTTCTTC
CASSSPRGGPLPNEQFF
>TRBJ1-2|TRBV29-1|few|TRBD1
TGCAGCGTTGGACAGGGGATCTACACCTTC
CSVGQGIYTF
>TRBJ1-2|TRBV7-8|.|.
TGTGCCAGCAGCCCCCTTGCGGGGGGATTCTATGGCTACACCTTC
CASSPLAGGFYGYTF